Below, one TCR beta chain is given with its context. This sample is drawn from a study of identical twins. TCRdb analysed the 5' RACE reads with MiXCR anew, one entry per CDR3 protein. Seen here are 1,800,000 or so distinct CDR3 sequences, roughly a third observed once, and the top ten hold about 0.3%. The germline CDR1 and CDR2 sequences are LGHNA and YNFKEQ. V shed 0 bases and J 5 bases; nucleotides not matched to a gene: 5. This CDR3 is 15 amino acids long. The source of this sequence is a newborn girl in good health. The chain employs TRBV4-2 and TRBJ2-5, with 8 bases that match TRBD1. Sequencing was done on a sample of cord blood. Here the CDR3 reads CASSQDTTGVETQYF. In DNA form, the CDR3 reads TGTGCCAGCAGCCAAGATACGACAGGGGTGGAGACCCAGTACTTC.